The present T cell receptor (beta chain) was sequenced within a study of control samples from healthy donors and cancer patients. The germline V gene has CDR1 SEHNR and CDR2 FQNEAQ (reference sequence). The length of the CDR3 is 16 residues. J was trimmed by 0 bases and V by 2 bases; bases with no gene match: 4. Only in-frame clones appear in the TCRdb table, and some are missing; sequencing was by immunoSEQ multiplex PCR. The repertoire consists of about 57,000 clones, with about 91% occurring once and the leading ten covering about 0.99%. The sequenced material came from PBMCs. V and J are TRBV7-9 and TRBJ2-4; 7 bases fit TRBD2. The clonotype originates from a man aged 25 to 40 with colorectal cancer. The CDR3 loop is CASSLWGGAAKNIQYF. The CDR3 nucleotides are TGTGCCAGCAGCTTATGGGGGGGTGCAGCCAAAAACATTCAGTACTTC.